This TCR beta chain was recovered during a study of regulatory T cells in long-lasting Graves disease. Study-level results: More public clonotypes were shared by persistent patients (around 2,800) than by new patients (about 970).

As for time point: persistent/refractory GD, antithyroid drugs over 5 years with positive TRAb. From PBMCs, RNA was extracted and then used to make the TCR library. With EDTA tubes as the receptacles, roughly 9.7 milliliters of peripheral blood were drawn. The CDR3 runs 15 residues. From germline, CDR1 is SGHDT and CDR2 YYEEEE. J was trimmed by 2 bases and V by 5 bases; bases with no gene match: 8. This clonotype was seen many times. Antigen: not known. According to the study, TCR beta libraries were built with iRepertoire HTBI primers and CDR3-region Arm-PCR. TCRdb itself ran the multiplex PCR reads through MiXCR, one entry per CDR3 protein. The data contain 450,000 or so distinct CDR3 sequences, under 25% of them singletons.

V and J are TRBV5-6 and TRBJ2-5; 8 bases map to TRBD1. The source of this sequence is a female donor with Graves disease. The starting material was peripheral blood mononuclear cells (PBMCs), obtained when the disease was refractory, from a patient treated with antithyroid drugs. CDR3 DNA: TGTGCCAGCAGTTTTCCCGGACAGGGACAAGAGACCCAGTACTTC. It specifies CASSFPGQGQETQYF.